The rows below give T cell receptor beta chains drawn from one sample of a study of a mutant IDH1 vaccine in newly diagnosed glioma. The method was immunoSEQ multiplex PCR; TCRdb's version includes in-frame clones alone and lacks a portion of them. The table records some 64,000 clones, under 90% of them present only once. For these receptors, no antigen is known. The sample in question was PBMCs, obtained from a glioma patient whose treatment included an IDH1 peptide vaccine. The receptors come from a man aged 45 to 65 with glioma. The CDR3 runs from the conserved cysteine through the conserved F or W. D genes are given only for firm matches. Clone size is shown for a subset of rows, as once, few, many or a class of expanded clone.

J gene	V gene	D gene	clone size	CDR3 protein	CDR3 DNA
TRBJ1-1	TRBV15	-	-	CATSRDRTERAFF	TGTGCCACCAGCAGAGATCGGACGGAAAGGGCTTTCTTT
TRBJ2-5	TRBV6-5	TRBD1	once	CASSYDREETQYF	TGTGCCAGCAGTTACGACAGGGAAGAGACCCAGTACTTC
TRBJ2-5	TRBV7-8	-	-	CASSLSETQYF	TGTGCCAGCAGCTTATCGGAGACCCAGTACTTC
TRBJ2-7	TRBV28	-	-	CASSFLVDYEQYF	TGTGCCAGCAGTTTCCTTGTAGACTACGAGCAGTACTTC
TRBJ2-2	TRBV7-9	TRBD1	-	CATDRHTGELFF	TGTGCCACGGACAGGCACACCGGGGAGCTGTTTTTT
TRBJ2-1	TRBV29-1	-	few	CSARKSSYNEQFF	TGCAGCGCCCGGAAGAGCTCCTACAATGAGCAGTTCTTC
TRBJ1-1	TRBV2	-	-	CASSEALVEAFF	TGTGCCAGCAGTGAAGCCCTAGTTGAAGCTTTCTTT
TRBJ1-4	TRBV7-9	TRBD1	-	CASSPRTGGSEKLFF	TGTGCCAGCAGCCCCCGGACAGGGGGGAGTGAAAAACTGTTTTTT
TRBJ2-7	TRBV4-3	-	-	CASSHSGTAAYEQYF	TGCGCCAGCAGCCACAGCGGGACAGCCGCCTACGAGCAGTACTTC
TRBJ1-1	TRBV28	-	-	CASGDGNTEAFF	TGTGCCAGCGGGGACGGGAACACTGAAGCTTTCTTT
TRBJ1-5	TRBV19	-	-	CASGWGDQPQHF	TGTGCCAGTGGGTGGGGGGATCAGCCCCAGCATTTT
TRBJ2-5	TRBV18	TRBD2	-	CASSPPRGAGQETQYF	TGTGCCAGCTCACCACCGAGGGGAGCGGGGCAAGAGACCCAGTACTTC
TRBJ2-1	TRBV5-1	-	-	CASSPEGGPRDEQFF	TGCGCCAGCAGCCCAGAGGGGGGCCCCAGGGATGAGCAGTTCTTC
TRBJ1-2	TRBV30	-	-	CATRSGAPNYGYTF	TGTGCTACCAGGTCGGGGGCGCCTAACTATGGCTACACCTTC
TRBJ2-2	TRBV7-6	TRBD2	-	CASSLEGLAGSNTGELFF	TGTGCCAGCAGCTTAGAGGGACTAGCGGGTTCGAACACCGGGGAGCTGTTTTTT
TRBJ2-7	TRBV19	-	-	CASSLAGNDEQYF	TGTGCCAGCTCTCTAGCAGGGAACGACGAGCAGTACTTC
TRBJ2-7	TRBV19	TRBD1	few	CASSWGQYEQYF	TGTGCCAGTAGTTGGGGACAGTACGAGCAGTACTTC
TRBJ1-5	TRBV4-3	-	-	CASSQDRGQPQHF	TGCGCCAGCAGCCAAGACAGGGGTCAGCCCCAGCATTTT
TRBJ1-5	TRBV4-1	-	few	CASSKRENQPQHF	TGCGCCAGCAGCAAAAGGGAGAATCAGCCCCAGCATTTT
TRBJ2-3	TRBV7-2	-	-	CASSGGSPAQSTDTQYF	TGTGCCAGCAGCGGCGGGTCCCCCGCCCAGAGCACAGATACGCAGTATTTT
TRBJ2-7	TRBV19	-	-	CASSWGARYEQYF	TGTGCCAGTAGTTGGGGGGCGCGCTACGAGCAGTACTTC
TRBJ2-7	TRBV5-5	-	-	CASSLAVGSLHEQYF	TGTGCCAGCAGCTTGGCCGTAGGCAGTCTACACGAGCAGTACTTC
TRBJ2-7	TRBV6-1	TRBD1	-	CASRPGQGAYEQYF	TGTGCCAGCAGGCCGGGACAGGGGGCTTATGAGCAGTACTTC
TRBJ1-1	TRBV25-1	-	few	CASSATGNTEAFF	TGTGCCAGCAGTGCGACAGGGAACACTGAAGCTTTCTTT
TRBJ1-2	TRBV5-6	-	-	CASSLKSARGYTF	TGTGCCAGCAGCTTGAAGTCGGCACGGGGCTACACCTTC
TRBJ2-3	TRBV6-1	TRBD2	-	CASSGSGVVDTQYF	TGTGCCAGCAGTGGTAGCGGGGTGGTAGATACGCAGTATTTT
TRBJ2-5	TRBV5-6	-	once	CASSLYSDQETQYF	TGTGCCAGCAGCTTGTACAGCGATCAAGAGACCCAGTACTTC
TRBJ1-1	TRBV5-4	-	-	CASSLAGGATEAFF	TGTGCCAGCAGCTTGGCCGGTGGGGCGACTGAAGCTTTCTTT
TRBJ2-1	TRBV28	-	-	CASSTTGSEQFF	TGTGCCAGCAGTACAACAGGGTCTGAGCAGTTCTTC
TRBJ2-7	TRBV9	TRBD2	once	CASSVASGGYEQYF	TGTGCCAGCAGCGTAGCTAGCGGGGGCTACGAGCAGTACTTC
TRBJ1-1	TRBV19	TRBD1	-	CASSIRTGGTEAFF	TGTGCCAGTAGTATCCGCACAGGGGGTACTGAAGCTTTCTTT
TRBJ2-1	TRBV6-5	TRBD1	-	CASSSSGTGLEQFF	TGTGCCAGCAGTTCCTCCGGGACAGGGCTCGAGCAGTTCTTC
TRBJ2-3	TRBV6-4	TRBD2	-	CASSDPGLAGGLSTDTQYF	TGTGCCAGCAGTGACCCGGGACTAGCGGGGGGGCTGAGCACAGATACGCAGTATTTT
TRBJ1-6	TRBV19	-	-	CASSPGQRNSPLHF	TGTGCCAGTAGTCCCGGACAGCGGAATTCACCCCTCCACTTT
TRBJ2-7	TRBV5-4	TRBD1	-	CASSRDSYEQYF	TGTGCCAGCAGCCGGGACAGCTACGAGCAGTACTTC
TRBJ2-1	TRBV9	-	-	CASSVGSGDNEQFF	TGTGCCAGCAGCGTTGGGTCCGGGGACAATGAGCAGTTCTTC
TRBJ1-1	TRBV5-5	-	once	CASSLALGNTEAFF	TGTGCCAGCAGCTTGGCCTTGGGGAACACTGAAGCTTTCTTT
TRBJ2-3	TRBV7-2	-	-	CASSLQGGRTDTQYF	TGTGCCAGCAGCTTACAGGGGGGCCGCACAGATACGCAGTATTTT
TRBJ2-7	TRBV7-8	-	-	CASSRQITYEQYF	TGTGCCAGCAGCAGACAGATTACCTACGAGCAGTACTTC
TRBJ1-1	TRBV7-2	TRBD1	few	CASSPGQANTEAFF	TGTGCCAGCAGCCCGGGACAGGCTAACACTGAAGCTTTCTTT
TRBJ2-3	TRBV5-1	-	-	CASSQLRGGSTDTQYF	TGCGCCAGCAGTCAGCTGAGGGGGGGGAGCACAGATACGCAGTATTTT
TRBJ2-5	TRBV7-9	-	-	CVVREETQYF	TGTGTCGTGAGAGAAGAGACCCAGTACTTC